This T cell receptor beta chain is drawn from a study of blood T cell repertoires in COVID-19. Study in general: Both acute and convalescent COVID-19 samples were obtained from the United States, Italy and Spain.

The CDR3 consists of 13 residues. Germline V CDR1 and CDR2: SNHLY, FYNNEI. V was clipped by 8 bases and J by 6 bases, with 16 bases between them. How the authors handled the data: Scientists estimated how many nucleated cells there were by amplifying reference gene primers. Sequencing used immunoSEQ multiplex PCR; TCRdb keeps in-frame clones, though not all of them. V and J calls and clone size are as listed in that table; D and trimming were resolved from the DNA. The table lists 200,000 to 300,000 clones, about 90% of them singletons. V gene TRBV2 combines with J gene TRBJ1-2; no reliable D call. The clonotype originates from a man in his fifties or sixties with acute or convalescent COVID-19. Sequencing was carried out using peripheral blood. The CDR3 nucleotides read TGTGCCAGCTCTGTCCTCCTAACCCATGGCTACACCTTC. It yields the protein CASSVLLTHGYTF. Using reference TRBV2 and TRBJ1-2 for the parts outside the CDR3, the full variable domain is EPEVTQTPSHQVTQMGQEVILRCVPISNHLYFYWYRQILGQKVEFLVSFYNNEISEKSEIFDDQFSVERPDGSNFTLKIRSTKLEDSAMYFCASSVLLTHGYTFGSGTRLTVV.